This TCR beta chain was obtained from a study of T cells after yellow fever vaccination. The study's findings and limits: Post-booster reappearance was seen for most primary-vaccination clones (96% CD4, about 88% CD8). Though it reached lower strength, the secondary response hit its peak faster, day 5 versus 15. Among all clonotypes, a small share was observed in both CD4 and CD8 compartments.

The 5'RACE template-switching step produced TCR cDNA and added a universal primer site and UMIs. Each CDR3 protein gets one entry after TCRdb re-called the 5' RACE reads with MiXCR. In the table there are 300,000 to 400,000 distinct CDR3 sequences, about 10% of which are singletons. This clonotype was detected only a few times. What it binds is unknown. Germline loops: CDR1 SGHRS, CDR2 YFSETQ. Trimming stripped 4 bases from V and 3 bases from J, with 14 bases between. CDR3 length equals 14 residues. The source material was CD4+ T cells sorted from PBMCs, sampled 45 days after the yellow fever booster vaccination. This chain uses TRBV5-1 with TRBJ2-7, with a possible D match to TRBD2 (5 bases). This TCR came from a young man who received the YFV17D yellow fever vaccine. This CDR3 is CASSPAGIFYEQYV. Here the CDR3 DNA reads TGCGCCAGCAGCCCGGCCGGGATTTTCTACGAGCAGTACGTC.